A selection of T cell receptor beta chains follows, all from one sample in a study of identical twins. MiXCR was run by TCRdb on the 5' RACE reads, yielding one entry per CDR3 protein. The top ten hold over 0.25% of the sample, which has around 1.7 million distinct CDR3 sequences, about 32% seen once. The sequencing sample was made of cord blood. Receptors were obtained from a newborn girl in good health. Each CDR3 is given with its conserved first and last residue. D genes are given only for firm matches. A clone size is listed for some rows: how often the clone was seen (once, few, many), or a class if it is expanded.

J: TRBJ1-2; size: .; D: .; V: TRBV27; CDR3: CANSPDIFRGYTF; DNA: TGTGCCAACAGTCCGGACATATTCCGTGGCTACACCTTC
J: TRBJ2-4; size: .; D: TRBD2; V: TRBV6-2/TRBV6-3; CDR3: CASSCSGTRLNIQYF; DNA: TGTGCCAGCAGTTGCTCGGGGACTAGGCTGAACATTCAGTACTTC
J: TRBJ2-3; size: .; D: TRBD1; V: TRBV2; CDR3: CASTGQGIDTQYF; DNA: TGTGCCAGCACAGGACAGGGTATAGATACGCAGTATTTT
J: TRBJ1-4; size: many; D: .; V: TRBV5-1; CDR3: CASSLALNEKLFF; DNA: TGTGCCAGCAGTTTAGCCCTTAATGAAAAACTGTTTTTT
J: TRBJ2-5; size: many; D: .; V: TRBV21-1; CDR3: CASSKALEGAILETQYF; DNA: TGTGCCAGCAGCAAAGCGCTGGAGGGGGCGATCCTAGAGACCCAGTACTTC
J: TRBJ2-3; size: .; D: TRBD2; V: TRBV3-1; CDR3: CASSQALRTRPSTDTQYF; DNA: TGTGCCAGCAGCCAAGCCCTCCGGACTAGGCCTAGCACAGATACGCAGTATTTT
J: TRBJ2-7; size: .; D: TRBD2; V: TRBV10-3; CDR3: CAISSQREGQIGNEQYF; DNA: TGTGCCATCAGTTCCCAGCGGGAGGGCCAAATTGGGAATGAGCAGTACTTC
J: TRBJ2-7; size: .; D: .; V: TRBV12-3/TRBV12-4; CDR3: CASRPPGLLNYEQYF; DNA: TGTGCCAGCAGACCGCCGGGACTCCTTAACTACGAGCAGTACTTC
J: TRBJ1-1; size: .; D: .; V: TRBV20-1; CDR3: CSELLNTEAFF; DNA: TGCAGTGAGCTTTTGAACACTGAAGCTTTCTTT
J: TRBJ2-7; size: .; D: TRBD2; V: TRBV6-1; CDR3: CASSPRLAGYYEQYF; DNA: TGTGCCAGCAGTCCTCGACTAGCGGGATATTACGAGCAGTACTTC
J: TRBJ2-1; size: .; D: TRBD2; V: TRBV19; CDR3: CASSIGTSGRSEQFF; DNA: TGTGCCAGTAGTATAGGGACTAGCGGGAGGTCTGAGCAGTTCTTC
J: TRBJ2-3; size: .; D: .; V: TRBV4-1; CDR3: CASSQDPLAFRRSTDTQYF; DNA: TGCGCCAGCAGCCAAGATCCCCTAGCCTTTAGACGTAGCACAGATACGCAGTATTTT
J: TRBJ2-1; size: .; D: TRBD2; V: TRBV11-1; CDR3: CASSSLAGAGYEQFF; DNA: TGTGCCAGCAGCTCGCTAGCGGGAGCGGGGTATGAGCAGTTCTTC
J: TRBJ1-2; size: few; D: .; V: TRBV6-1; CDR3: CASSEADRSNYGYTF; DNA: TGTGCCAGCAGTGAAGCCGACAGGTCTAACTATGGCTACACCTTC
J: TRBJ2-5; size: few; D: TRBD2; V: TRBV7-2; CDR3: CASTTTSGRETQYF; DNA: TGTGCCAGCACCACGACTAGCGGGAGGGAGACCCAGTACTTC
J: TRBJ1-4; size: few; D: .; V: TRBV29-1; CDR3: CSVDRGEKLFF; DNA: TGCAGCGTTGACAGGGGCGAAAAACTGTTTTTT
J: TRBJ2-3; size: .; D: TRBD2; V: TRBV20-1; CDR3: CSARDPTSGMTDTQYF; DNA: TGCAGTGCTAGAGACCCGACTAGCGGGATGACAGATACGCAGTATTTT
J: TRBJ2-7; size: .; D: .; V: TRBV7-2; CDR3: CASSLAGDGYEQYF; DNA: TGTGCCAGCAGCTTAGCCGGAGACGGTTACGAGCAGTACTTC
J: TRBJ2-7; size: few; D: .; V: TRBV13; CDR3: CASSLGRHPQYF; DNA: TGTGCCAGCAGCTTAGGCCGGCACCCTCAGTACTTC
J: TRBJ1-2; size: few; D: .; V: TRBV12-3/TRBV12-4; CDR3: CASSLGVRGYYGYTF; DNA: TGTGCCAGCAGTTTAGGGGTTAGGGGATACTATGGCTACACCTTC
J: TRBJ1-2; size: .; D: .; V: TRBV2; CDR3: CASSSRTQASYGYTF; DNA: TGTGCCAGCAGTAGTCGGACACAGGCGAGCTATGGCTACACCTTC
J: TRBJ2-2; size: .; D: .; V: TRBV7-8; CDR3: CASSLLSQGAGELFF; DNA: TGTGCCAGCAGCTTATTGTCGCAGGGCGCCGGGGAGCTGTTTTTT
J: TRBJ1-2; size: many; D: .; V: TRBV29-1; CDR3: CSVERGYYGYTF; DNA: TGCAGCGTTGAGAGAGGGTACTATGGCTACACCTTC
J: TRBJ2-7; size: .; D: TRBD2; V: TRBV9; CDR3: CASSVGLPGGSGRYEQYF; DNA: TGTGCCAGCAGCGTAGGACTCCCTGGCGGTAGCGGGAGGTACGAGCAGTACTTC
J: TRBJ2-3; size: .; D: .; V: TRBV7-9; CDR3: CASSSQRIRRPPDTQYF; DNA: TGTGCCAGCAGCTCCCAAAGGATCAGGAGGCCACCAGATACGCAGTATTTT
J: TRBJ2-7; size: .; D: TRBD2; V: TRBV20-1; CDR3: CSAREGGNEQYF; DNA: TGCAGTGCTAGAGAGGGGGGGAACGAGCAGTACTTC
J: TRBJ2-1; size: few; D: TRBD2; V: TRBV4-2; CDR3: CASSQVTSGRANEQFF; DNA: TGTGCCAGCAGCCAGGTTACTAGCGGGAGGGCCAATGAGCAGTTCTTC
J: TRBJ2-7; size: few; D: .; V: TRBV12-3/TRBV12-4; CDR3: CASSFNGGFYEQYF; DNA: TGTGCCAGCAGTTTTAATGGGGGGTTCTACGAGCAGTACTTC
J: TRBJ2-3; size: many; D: TRBD2; V: TRBV20-1; CDR3: CSAPSGTLADTQYF; DNA: TGCAGTGCCCCTAGCGGGACCCTCGCAGATACGCAGTATTTT
J: TRBJ1-2; size: .; D: .; V: TRBV28; CDR3: CASSLSGFNYGYTF; DNA: TGTGCCAGCAGTTTATCAGGATTTAACTATGGCTACACCTTC
J: TRBJ2-3; size: .; D: TRBD1; V: TRBV20-1; CDR3: CSASRTGDWDTQYF; DNA: TGCAGTGCTAGCCGGACAGGGGATTGGGATACGCAGTATTTT
J: TRBJ1-4; size: few; D: TRBD1; V: TRBV20-1; CDR3: CSASRGTNEKLFF; DNA: TGCAGTGCTAGCAGGGGGACTAATGAAAAACTGTTTTTT
J: TRBJ2-3; size: .; D: .; V: TRBV9; CDR3: CASSPRRGWTSTDTQYF; DNA: TGTGCCAGCAGCCCCCGAAGGGGATGGACTAGCACAGATACGCAGTATTTT
J: TRBJ1-4; size: few; D: TRBD1; V: TRBV11-2; CDR3: CASSSLTGAYEKLFF; DNA: TGTGCCAGCAGTAGTTTGACAGGGGCGTATGAAAAACTGTTTTTT
J: TRBJ1-1; size: few; D: TRBD1; V: TRBV5-1; CDR3: CASSLAGMGQGERTEAFF; DNA: TGCGCCAGCAGCTTGGCCGGGATGGGACAGGGTGAACGCACTGAAGCTTTCTTT
J: TRBJ2-1; size: .; D: .; V: TRBV9; CDR3: CASSARRGDEQFF; DNA: TGTGCCAGCAGCGCCCGGAGGGGCGATGAGCAGTTCTTC
J: TRBJ1-6; size: few; D: .; V: TRBV2; CDR3: CASSAATASYNSPLHF; DNA: TGTGCCAGCAGTGCGGCCACAGCCTCCTATAATTCACCCCTCCACTTT
J: TRBJ2-2; size: .; D: TRBD2; V: TRBV2; CDR3: CASRRAGAPTGELFF; DNA: TGTGCCAGCAGAAGAGCGGGGGCCCCCACCGGGGAGCTGTTTTTT
J: TRBJ2-3; size: .; D: .; V: TRBV2; CDR3: CASRDRLADTQYF; DNA: TGTGCCAGCAGGGATAGATTGGCAGATACGCAGTATTTT
J: TRBJ2-7; size: .; D: TRBD1; V: TRBV28; CDR3: CASSPWDSSYEQYF; DNA: TGTGCCAGCAGTCCATGGGACAGCTCCTACGAGCAGTACTTC
J: TRBJ2-5; size: .; D: TRBD1; V: TRBV4-2; CDR3: CASSRGQGRETQYF; DNA: TGTGCCAGCAGCCGTGGACAGGGTCGAGAGACCCAGTACTTC
J: TRBJ2-2; size: .; D: .; V: TRBV5-1; CDR3: CASSLIQLNTGELFF; DNA: TGCGCCAGCAGCTTGATCCAGCTGAACACCGGGGAGCTGTTTTTT